Listed here are 9 T cell receptor beta chains from one sample, sequenced in a study of kidney transplant recipient with SARS-CoV-2 infection (dated by TCRdb to about 2021). Instrument on record: Illumina MiSeq. The public reads were reanalyzed by TCRdb: fastp trimming at Q25, MiXCR alignment, in-frame beta chains only. For every CDR3 protein sequence, its rows merge into one entry that carries the most common genes and DNA. For this sample there are under 300,000 distinct CDR3 sequences; 25% to 30% appear just once. The top ten clonotypes cover more than 6.5% of the sample. The label giving this sample's time point can be read as: pre-pandemic baseline sample and day 111 after first positive SARS-CoV-2 test. Here the sequenced sample was a blood sample, taken at baseline and between days 110 and 120 from a kidney transplant recipient. These receptor sequences come from a young adult male patient who had COVID-19 and was a kidney transplant recipient. Following transplantation, T cells from the graft donor may be among those present.

This clonotype has at least ten counts. The V gene is TRBV11-2, the J gene TRBJ1-1, with D uncertain. This CDR3 is built from 12 residues. CDR1 is SGHAT and CDR2 is FQNNGV in the germline V gene. V lost 2 bases, J lost 4 bases, and 5 bases lay in between. CDR3 region: CASSLSFTEAFF. CDR3 in DNA: TGTGCCAGCAGCTTATCATTCACTGAAGCTTTCTTT.

With respect to this clonotype: Compared with germline, one end of the junction differs, possibly owing to a read error. The CDR3 sequence is CAGSESSPISFSETQYF. The CDR3 DNA follows: TGTGCCGGCAGCGAATCTTCTCCCATTTCTTTCTCTGAGACCCAGTACTTC. The chain recombines TRBV3-1 with TRBJ2-5; D is uncertain. The CDR3 contains 17 residues. Germline lookup yields CDR1 LGHDT and CDR2 YNNKEL (reference sequence).

This clonotype was recorded many times. CDR3: CASSYYRRARQETQYF. The CDR3 DNA is TGTGCCAGCAGCTACTACCGAAGGGCACGCCAAGAGACCCAGTACTTC. The chain uses TRBV7-9 and TRBJ2-5; D remains unclear. This CDR3 is 16 amino acids long. V was pared by 4 bases and J by 1 base, with 16 bases between. Germline V gene sequence: CDR1 SEHNR, CDR2 FQNEAQ (reference sequence).

This clonotype was counted ten times or more. CDR3 DNA: TGCAGTGCTAGGGTTGGACTAGCGGGAGTCGAGACCCAGTACTTC. Translating gives CSARVGLAGVETQYF. The genes are TRBV20-1 and TRBJ2-5, with 13 nucleotides matching TRBD2. Unmatched junction bases numbered 6, after V lost 3 bases and J lost 5 bases. The CDR3 is 15 amino acids. Germline assignment: CDR1 DFQATT and CDR2 SNEGSKA (reference sequence).

This clonotype came up many times. J is TRBJ1-2 and V is TRBV9; no firm D call. V was cut by 6 bases and J by 4 bases, with 22 bases left in between. Germline assignment: CDR1 SGDLS and CDR2 YYNGEE. This CDR3 is built from 16 residues. In nucleotides, the CDR3 is TGTGCCAGCAACGCGAGGTACTCAAGAAAGACCTATGGCTACACCTTC. Translating it yields CASNARYSRKTYGYTF.

This clonotype was seen ten or more times. The chain links TRBV5-6 to TRBJ2-5; D is uncertain. V lost 2 bases to trimming and J lost 1 base, with 12 bases between them. This CDR3 is built from 15 residues. Germline V gene lookup returns CDR1 SGHDT and CDR2 YYEEEE. The CDR3, as DNA: TGTGCCAGCAGCTTCGGGTCTAGGGCCCAAGAGACCCAGTACTTC. Residues: CASSFGSRAQETQYF.

Comment on this clonotype: This sequence may be a read error, since a much larger clone differs from it by one base. The chain carries TRBV7-7 and TRBJ2-6; D is tentatively TRBD1 or TRBD2 (5 bases each). The CDR3 has 13 amino acids. The germline CDR1 and CDR2 sequences are SSHAT and FNYEAQ (reference sequence). CDR3 sequence reads: CASSASGANVMTF. The DNA of the CDR3 is TGTGCTAGCAGCGCATCCGGGGCCAACGTCATGACTTTC.

A remark on this clonotype: A single base separates this from a much larger clone, so it may be a read error. The rearrangement joins TRBV7-9 to TRBJ2-7, with D unresolved. The J call may not be correct, given that the DNA end is closer to TRBJ1-2. This CDR3 contains 17 residues. Germline V lookup: CDR1 SEHNR, CDR2 FQNEAQ (reference sequence). CDR3 residues: CASSGSYESRKAYGYTF. Here the CDR3 DNA reads TGTGCCAGCAGCGGGTCTTATGAATCTCGAAAGGCCTATGGCTACACCTTC.

This clonotype occurred many times. The chain has TRBV4-3 and TRBJ1-2; D is undetermined. V was shortened by 4 bases and J by 4 bases, with 22 bases between the two germline ends. This CDR3 is built from 17 residues. Germline CDR1 reads LGHNA; CDR2 reads YSLEER. CDR3 sequence (DNA): TGCGCCAGCAGCCTTTTTCCAGGACGTCGAAAGACCTATGGCTACACCTTC. Translating it yields CASSLFPGRRKTYGYTF.